The rows below give T cell receptor beta chains drawn from one sample of a study of OX40 agonist ivuxolimab in advanced cancers. Profiled with immunoSEQ multiplex PCR; TCRdb holds only in-frame clones, not every one. The table lists tens of thousands of clones, roughly four fifths of them singletons, with 2.6% in the top ten. The sequences come from CD4+ or CD8+ T cells sorted from blood, collected in a trial of the OX40 agonist ivuxolimab. Receptor source: an adult with an advanced solid tumor such as melanoma, head and neck, liver or kidney cancer. CDR3s include the opening cysteine and the closing phenylalanine or tryptophan. The D gene is left open where the match is weak. Size is stated for part of the rows, as once, few or many counts, or as a class when the clone is expanded.

CDR3aa: CAWAPDRDQPQHF
CDR3nt: TGTGCCTGGGCCCCGGACAGAGATCAGCCCCAGCATTTT
abundance: medium-sized
v_gene: TRBV30
d_gene: -
j_gene: TRBJ1-5

CDR3aa: CASSQGIPVYSGANVLTF
CDR3nt: TGCGCCAGCAGCCAAGGCATCCCCGTATACTCTGGGGCCAACGTCCTGACTTTC
abundance: -
v_gene: TRBV4-3
d_gene: -
j_gene: TRBJ2-6

CDR3aa: CASKGRRIGELFF
CDR3nt: TGTGCCAGCAAGGGGAGGCGGATCGGGGAGCTGTTTTTT
abundance: -
v_gene: TRBV7-3
d_gene: -
j_gene: TRBJ2-2

CDR3aa: CASGLDQGRAFF
CDR3nt: TGTGCTAGTGGTTTGGACCAGGGTAGAGCTTTCTTT
abundance: -
v_gene: TRBV12-5
d_gene: -
j_gene: TRBJ1-1

CDR3aa: CASSPPQGPDTQYF
CDR3nt: TGTGCCAGCAGTCCACCACAGGGGCCAGATACGCAGTATTTT
abundance: -
v_gene: TRBV2
d_gene: TRBD1
j_gene: TRBJ2-3

CDR3aa: CASSVRRGNEKLFF
CDR3nt: TGTGCCAGCAGTGTTAGGAGGGGTAATGAAAAACTGTTTTTT
abundance: -
v_gene: TRBV2
d_gene: -
j_gene: TRBJ1-4

CDR3aa: CASSFLNSQRGYTF
CDR3nt: TGTGCCAGCAGCTTTCTGAACAGCCAACGGGGATACACCTTC
abundance: -
v_gene: TRBV5-5
d_gene: -
j_gene: TRBJ1-2

CDR3aa: CASSLLIPGTSGSIGTDTQYF
CDR3nt: TGTGCCAGCAGTTTGTTAATACCCGGGACTAGCGGGAGTATAGGCACAGATACGCAGTATTTT
abundance: -
v_gene: TRBV27
d_gene: TRBD2
j_gene: TRBJ2-3

CDR3aa: CASSPREGRYQETQYF
CDR3nt: TGTGCCAGTAGTCCTCGAGAGGGCCGGTACCAAGAGACCCAGTACTTC
abundance: -
v_gene: TRBV19
d_gene: -
j_gene: TRBJ2-5

CDR3aa: CASSQGGGGPYNEQFF
CDR3nt: TGTGCCAGCAGCCAAGGTGGGGGAGGGCCATACAATGAGCAGTTCTTC
abundance: -
v_gene: TRBV7-3
d_gene: TRBD2
j_gene: TRBJ2-1

CDR3aa: CASSQVEDKGNTEAFF
CDR3nt: TGTGCCAGCAGCCAAGTGGAGGACAAGGGGAACACTGAAGCTTTCTTT
abundance: few
v_gene: TRBV4-2
d_gene: -
j_gene: TRBJ1-1

CDR3aa: CASSYGADYSGNTIYF
CDR3nt: TGTGCCAGCAGTTATGGTGCAGACTACTCTGGAAACACCATATATTTT
abundance: -
v_gene: TRBV6-6
d_gene: -
j_gene: TRBJ1-3

CDR3aa: CASSLWGTSYEQYF
CDR3nt: TGTGCCAGCAGCCTCTGGGGGACCTCCTACGAGCAGTACTTC
abundance: few
v_gene: TRBV7-6
d_gene: -
j_gene: TRBJ2-7

CDR3aa: CASRKGGEQYF
CDR3nt: TGTGCCAGCAGAAAGGGAGGAGAGCAGTACTTC
abundance: -
v_gene: TRBV6-1
d_gene: -
j_gene: TRBJ2-7

CDR3aa: CASSYSYGQETQYF
CDR3nt: TGTGCCAGCAGTTACTCGTATGGCCAAGAGACCCAGTACTTC
abundance: -
v_gene: TRBV6-5
d_gene: -
j_gene: TRBJ2-5

CDR3aa: CAGRDSSNTGELFF
CDR3nt: TGTGCCGGGAGGGACAGTTCGAACACCGGGGAGCTGTTTTTT
abundance: -
v_gene: TRBV2
d_gene: -
j_gene: TRBJ2-2

CDR3aa: CASRAEEWRGYTF
CDR3nt: TGTGCCAGCAGGGCGGAGGAGTGGCGGGGCTACACCTTC
abundance: -
v_gene: TRBV6-5
d_gene: -
j_gene: TRBJ1-2

CDR3aa: CASSLDFGETQYF
CDR3nt: TGTGCCAGCAGCTTAGACTTCGGAGAGACCCAGTACTTC
abundance: -
v_gene: TRBV11-3
d_gene: -
j_gene: TRBJ2-5

CDR3aa: CASSPQSPTYEQYF
CDR3nt: TGTGCCAGCAGCCCCCAGAGTCCCACCTACGAGCAGTACTTC
abundance: -
v_gene: TRBV6-6
d_gene: -
j_gene: TRBJ2-7

CDR3aa: CASSYPYTGYTEAFF
CDR3nt: TGTGCCAGCAGTTACCCATACACCGGCTACACTGAAGCTTTCTTT
abundance: -
v_gene: TRBV6-6
d_gene: -
j_gene: TRBJ1-1

CDR3aa: CASSLWGEELFF
CDR3nt: TGTGCCAGCAGCTTATGGGGGGAGGAGCTGTTTTTT
abundance: few
v_gene: TRBV7-3
d_gene: -
j_gene: TRBJ2-2

CDR3aa: CASSLSMNTEAFF
CDR3nt: TGTGCCAGCAGCTTGTCTATGAACACTGAAGCTTTCTTT
abundance: once
v_gene: TRBV7-6
d_gene: -
j_gene: TRBJ1-1

CDR3aa: CASSPDRAGYGYTF
CDR3nt: TGTGCCAGCAGCCCGGACAGGGCTGGCTATGGCTACACCTTC
abundance: -
v_gene: TRBV27
d_gene: TRBD1
j_gene: TRBJ1-2

CDR3aa: CASSSSGGAAGELFF
CDR3nt: TGTGCCAGCAGCTCGTCGGGGGGCGCGGCCGGGGAGCTGTTTTTT
abundance: once
v_gene: TRBV7-7
d_gene: -
j_gene: TRBJ2-2

CDR3aa: CSVAGTGGRYSNQPQHF
CDR3nt: TGCAGCGTTGCCGGGACAGGGGGCCGTTATAGCAATCAGCCCCAGCATTTT
abundance: -
v_gene: TRBV29-1
d_gene: TRBD1
j_gene: TRBJ1-5

CDR3aa: CASSALSGRTVNEQFF
CDR3nt: TGTGCCAGCAGTGCCCTTAGTGGGAGGACGGTCAATGAGCAGTTCTTC
abundance: few
v_gene: TRBV6-1
d_gene: -
j_gene: TRBJ2-1

CDR3aa: CASSQQREVPGELFF
CDR3nt: TGCGCCAGCAGCCAACAGCGGGAGGTCCCCGGGGAGCTGTTTTTT
abundance: -
v_gene: TRBV4-3
d_gene: TRBD2
j_gene: TRBJ2-2

CDR3aa: CASSSTGSTDTQYF
CDR3nt: TGCGCCAGCAGCTCCACCGGGAGCACAGATACGCAGTATTTT
abundance: -
v_gene: TRBV5-1
d_gene: -
j_gene: TRBJ2-3

CDR3aa: CASIPRAGAVGNTIYF
CDR3nt: TGTGCCAGCATCCCACGCGCGGGCGCGGTGGGAAACACCATATATTTT
abundance: -
v_gene: TRBV6-6
d_gene: -
j_gene: TRBJ1-3

CDR3aa: CASSRSAGELFF
CDR3nt: TGTGCCAGCAGCCGGAGCGCCGGGGAGCTGTTTTTT
abundance: -
v_gene: TRBV11-3
d_gene: -
j_gene: TRBJ2-2

CDR3aa: CATRQTDPYNEQFF
CDR3nt: TGTGCCACCAGGCAAACCGACCCCTACAATGAGCAGTTCTTC
abundance: -
v_gene: TRBV15
d_gene: -
j_gene: TRBJ2-1

CDR3aa: CSVDSPASRPSNEQFF
CDR3nt: TGCAGCGTTGACTCCCCGGCTAGCAGGCCTTCCAATGAGCAGTTCTTC
abundance: -
v_gene: TRBV29-1
d_gene: -
j_gene: TRBJ2-1

CDR3aa: CASNSLAGGPDTQYF
CDR3nt: TGTGCCAGCAATTCGCTAGCGGGAGGGCCAGATACGCAGTATTTT
abundance: once
v_gene: TRBV2
d_gene: TRBD2
j_gene: TRBJ2-3

CDR3aa: CAWSARTEAFF
CDR3nt: TGTGCCTGGAGTGCTAGAACTGAAGCTTTCTTT
abundance: -
v_gene: TRBV30
d_gene: -
j_gene: TRBJ1-1

CDR3aa: CASSLPLGQGTLGGAFF
CDR3nt: TGTGCCAGCAGTTTACCCCTCGGGCAGGGGACTCTAGGGGGGGCGTTTTTT
abundance: -
v_gene: TRBV28
d_gene: -
j_gene: TRBJ1-4

CDR3aa: CASSSTVYYGYTF
CDR3nt: TGTGCCAGCAGCTCTACAGTGTACTATGGCTACACCTTC
abundance: -
v_gene: TRBV5-8
d_gene: -
j_gene: TRBJ1-2

CDR3aa: CASSYSAPNYGYTF
CDR3nt: TGTGCCAGCAGTTACTCTGCTCCTAACTATGGCTACACCTTC
abundance: -
v_gene: TRBV6-6
d_gene: -
j_gene: TRBJ1-2

CDR3aa: CASGSNRDAYNQPQHF
CDR3nt: TGTGCTAGTGGTTCCAATCGGGACGCCTATAATCAGCCCCAGCATTTT
abundance: -
v_gene: TRBV12-5
d_gene: -
j_gene: TRBJ1-5

CDR3aa: CASSQAGLASPGELFF
CDR3nt: TGTGCCAGTAGTCAGGCGGGACTAGCCTCCCCCGGGGAGCTGTTTTTT
abundance: once
v_gene: TRBV19
d_gene: TRBD2
j_gene: TRBJ2-2

CDR3aa: CASSLGQPFGTQYF
CDR3nt: TGTGCCAGCAGCTTAGGACAGCCCTTTGGGACCCAGTACTTC
abundance: -
v_gene: TRBV7-9
d_gene: -
j_gene: TRBJ2-5

CDR3aa: CASIPDRYTEAFF
CDR3nt: TGTGCCAGCATTCCGGACCGGTACACTGAAGCTTTCTTT
abundance: -
v_gene: TRBV2
d_gene: -
j_gene: TRBJ1-1